This entry features one T cell receptor beta chain sequence. Germline V gene data show CDR1 as SGHRS and CDR2 as YFSETQ. V shed 0 bases and J 3 bases; nucleotides not matched to a gene: 6. This CDR3 comprises 15 residues. The data were taken from a study of blood T cell repertoires in COVID-19. Study-wide context: T cells, B-cell-depleted T cells, or PBMCs supplied cDNA or gDNA.

In the authors' methods: Reference gene primer amplification in the assay estimated nucleated cell counts. Generated by immunoSEQ multiplex PCR, the TCRdb table keeps only in-frame clones and is missing some. Clonal size and the V and J genes are those of that table, whereas D and trimming came from the DNA. The sample includes some 110,000 clones, around 90% of them seen just once. The origin of this receptor is a human donor in a cohort sampled during active COVID-19. Sequenced material: peripheral blood. This chain uses TRBV5-1 with TRBJ2-7; 7 positions match TRBD1. In nucleotides, the CDR3 is TGCGCCAGCAGCTTGGGGACAGGCTCCTTCTACGAGCAGTACTTC. It specifies CASSLGTGSFYEQYF.